This T cell receptor (beta chain) was identified in a study of cytomegalovirus exposure and HLA in healthy donors. Study-level points and caveats: DRB1 showed the most TCR associations and HLA-C the fewest in a later analysis, as rates varied by HLA locus.

This clone was detected only a few times. Its cognate antigen is unknown. The CDR3 loop spans 16 amino acids. The V gene end was trimmed by 0 bases and the J gene end by 7 bases; junction bases not matched to a gene: 8. Germline CDR1 and CDR2: SGHRS and YFSETQ. The PCR made use of 60 Vbeta and 13 Jbeta primers. Libraries were prepared by immunoSEQ multiplex PCR; TCRdb keeps only in-frame clonotypes and omits some of them. Of 40,000 to 45,000 clones in the sample, around 60% were seen once. The clonotype comes from a human donor in good health. The rearrangement joins TRBV5-1 to TRBJ1-5; TRBD1 aligns across 9 bases. Sequences were obtained from PBMCs. CDR3 coding DNA: TGCGCCAGCAGCTTGGCCGGACAGGGGTTGGGGCAGCCCCAGCATTTT. Translated: CASSLAGQGLGQPQHF.